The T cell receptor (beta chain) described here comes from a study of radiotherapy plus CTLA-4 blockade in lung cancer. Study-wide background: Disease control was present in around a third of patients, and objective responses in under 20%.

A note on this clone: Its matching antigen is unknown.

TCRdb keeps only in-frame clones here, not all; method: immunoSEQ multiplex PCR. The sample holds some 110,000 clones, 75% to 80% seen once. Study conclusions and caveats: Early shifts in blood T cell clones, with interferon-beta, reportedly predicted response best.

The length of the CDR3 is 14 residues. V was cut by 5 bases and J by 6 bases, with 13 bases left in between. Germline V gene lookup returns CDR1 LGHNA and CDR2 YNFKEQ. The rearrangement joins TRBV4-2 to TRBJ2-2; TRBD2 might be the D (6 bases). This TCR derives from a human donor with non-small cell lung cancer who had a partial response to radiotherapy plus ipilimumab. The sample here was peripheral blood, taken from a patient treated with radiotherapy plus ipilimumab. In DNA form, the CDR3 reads TGTGCCAGCAGCTCCGGAGGGATGGCCGGGGAGCTGTTTTTT. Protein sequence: CASSSGGMAGELFF.